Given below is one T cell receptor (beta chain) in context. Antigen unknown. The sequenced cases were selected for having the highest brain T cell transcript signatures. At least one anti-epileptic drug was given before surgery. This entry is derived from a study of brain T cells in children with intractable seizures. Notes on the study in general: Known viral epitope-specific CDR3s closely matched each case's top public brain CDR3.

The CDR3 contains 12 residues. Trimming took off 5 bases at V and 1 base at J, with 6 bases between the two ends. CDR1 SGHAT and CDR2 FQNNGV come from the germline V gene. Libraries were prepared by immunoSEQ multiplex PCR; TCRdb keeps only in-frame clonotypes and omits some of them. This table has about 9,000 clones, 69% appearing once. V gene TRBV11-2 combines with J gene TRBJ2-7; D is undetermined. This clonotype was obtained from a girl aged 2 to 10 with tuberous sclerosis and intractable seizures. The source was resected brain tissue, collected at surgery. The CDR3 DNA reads TGTGCCAGCAGCCCCCGGTCCTACGAGCAGTACTTC. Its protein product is CASSPRSYEQYF.